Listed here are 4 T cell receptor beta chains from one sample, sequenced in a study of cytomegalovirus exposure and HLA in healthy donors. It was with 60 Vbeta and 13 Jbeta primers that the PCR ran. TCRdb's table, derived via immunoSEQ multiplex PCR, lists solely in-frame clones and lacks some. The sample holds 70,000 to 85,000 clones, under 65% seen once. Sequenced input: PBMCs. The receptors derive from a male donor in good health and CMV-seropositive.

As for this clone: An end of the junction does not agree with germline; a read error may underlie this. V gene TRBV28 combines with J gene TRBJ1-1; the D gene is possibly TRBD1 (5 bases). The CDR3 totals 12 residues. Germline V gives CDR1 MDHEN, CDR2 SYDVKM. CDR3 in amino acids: CASSPMGTEAFF. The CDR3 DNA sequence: TGTGCCAGCAGCCCAATGGGGACTGAGGCTTTCTTT. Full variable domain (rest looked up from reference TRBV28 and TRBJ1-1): DVKVTQSSRYLVKRTGEKVFLECVQDMDHENMFWYRQDPGLGLRLIYFSYDVKMKEKGDIPEGYSVSREKKERFSLILESASTNQTSMYLCASSPMGTEAFFGQGTRLTVV.

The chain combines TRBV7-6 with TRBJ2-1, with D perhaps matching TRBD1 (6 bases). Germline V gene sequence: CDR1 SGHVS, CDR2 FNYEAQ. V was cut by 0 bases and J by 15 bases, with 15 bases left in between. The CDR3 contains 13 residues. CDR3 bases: TGTGCCAGCAGCTTAGCGTTGGACAGAGGCTGGTTCTTC. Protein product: CASSLALDRGWFF. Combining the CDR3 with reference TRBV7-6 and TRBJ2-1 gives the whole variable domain GAGVSQSPRYKVTKRGQDVALRCDPISGHVSLYWYRQALGQGPEFLTYFNYEAQQDKSGLPNDRFSAERPEGSISTLTIQRTEQRDSAMYRCASSLALDRGWFFGPGTRLTVL.

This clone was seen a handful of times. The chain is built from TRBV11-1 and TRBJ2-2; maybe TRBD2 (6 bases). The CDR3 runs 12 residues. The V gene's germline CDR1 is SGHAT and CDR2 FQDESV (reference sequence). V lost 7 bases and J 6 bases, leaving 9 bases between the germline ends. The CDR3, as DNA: TGTGCCAGCATCGGGGAGGCCGGGGAGCTGTTTTTT. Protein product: CASIGEAGELFF.

CDR3 nucleotides: TGTGCCAGCAGCTTCGACAGGGGGGGAGAGACCCAGTACTTC. Protein sequence: CASSFDRGGETQYF. The genes are TRBV7-2 and TRBJ2-5; 9 nucleotides align to TRBD1. The germline V gene has CDR1 SGHTA and CDR2 FQGNSA. Trimming at V came to 3 bases and at J to 4 bases, leaving 3 bases not matched to a gene. The CDR3 length is 14 residues.